A selection of T cell receptor beta chains follows, all from one sample in a study of shared T cell receptors in the human thymus. Method: immunoSEQ multiplex PCR; TCRdb's copy keeps in-frame clones and lacks some. The data contain 600,000 or so clones, more than 70% of them singletons. This sample also belongs to another study, concerning human thymus T cells.

Input material: thymocytes. These receptors were obtained from a boy under three years old with a congenital heart defect. CDR3s include the opening cysteine and the closing phenylalanine or tryptophan. The order of the fields is CDR3 protein, CDR3 DNA, clone size, D gene, J gene, V gene. The D gene is left open where the match is weak. Expanded clones are given a class, and other clones once, few, many or no size at all.

CASSLDSRRSGNTIYF TGTGCCAGCAGTTTGGACAGCCGGCGCTCTGGAAACACCATATATTTT NA NA TRBJ1-3 TRBV7-8
CARDGQGTPFEQYF TGTGCCAGGGACGGACAGGGCACTCCCTTCGAGCAGTACTTC NA TRBD1 TRBJ2-7 TRBV25-1
CASSPSDPYNEQFF TGTGCCAGCAGTCCTAGCGACCCTTACAATGAGCAGTTCTTC once NA TRBJ2-1 TRBV9
CASSSLAGGPGDTQYF TGCGCCAGCAGCTCCCTAGCGGGGGGGCCGGGAGATACGCAGTATTTT NA TRBD2 TRBJ2-3 TRBV5-1
CASSEDRIKDRDGNTEAFF TGTGCCAGCAGTGAAGACCGGATAAAGGACAGGGACGGAAACACTGAAGCTTTCTTT NA TRBD1 TRBJ1-1 TRBV6-1
CASSLSLQRQPLTSGSGFGELFF TGTGCCAGCAGTTTATCCCTTCAAAGACAACCTCTTACTAGCGGGAGCGGATTCGGGGAGCTGTTTTTT NA TRBD2 TRBJ2-2 TRBV27
CASSLGTGNYGYTF TGTGCCAGCAGCTTGGGCACAGGGAACTATGGCTACACCTTC NA NA TRBJ1-2 TRBV5-8
CSVLRAGLGYNEQFF TGCAGCGTTCTTAGGGCGGGACTAGGATACAATGAGCAGTTCTTC NA TRBD2 TRBJ2-1 TRBV29-1
CASSQDRIAGYNEQFF TGCGCCAGCAGCCAAGATCGGATAGCGGGATACAATGAGCAGTTCTTC NA TRBD2 TRBJ2-1 TRBV4-3
CASSSSGTSGIYEQYF TGTGCCAGCAGCAGCTCTGGGACTAGCGGGATCTACGAGCAGTACTTC few TRBD2 TRBJ2-7 TRBV5-4
CSVEQRAGTGAGELFF TGCAGCGTTGAGCAAAGGGCCGGGACAGGGGCCGGGGAGCTGTTTTTT NA TRBD1 TRBJ2-2 TRBV29-1
CSVANFSGSGDTQYF TGCAGCGTTGCGAACTTTAGCGGGAGTGGAGATACGCAGTATTTT once TRBD2 TRBJ2-3 TRBV29-1
CASSPRAGPSRSGANVLTF TGTGCCAGCAGCCCAAGGGCAGGGCCGTCGAGGTCTGGGGCCAACGTCCTGACTTTC NA NA TRBJ2-6 TRBV13
CAIRASGDSINEKLFF TGTGCCATCAGGGCCTCCGGGGACAGCATTAATGAAAAACTGTTTTTT NA TRBD1 TRBJ1-4 TRBV10-3
CASGEDRGVNTEAFF TGTGCTAGTGGGGAGGACAGGGGAGTGAACACTGAAGCTTTCTTT NA TRBD1 TRBJ1-1 TRBV12-5
CASSRVVSDGSDTQYF TGTGCCAGCAGTCGGGTGGTTTCGGATGGGTCAGATACGCAGTATTTT NA NA TRBJ2-3 TRBV25-1
CASSLRGGYGYTF TGTGCCAGCAGCTTGCGGGGGGGATATGGCTACACCTTC NA NA TRBJ1-2 TRBV5-6
CASSEKTPLTYEQYF TGTGCCAGCAGCGAAAAGACACCCCTTACCTACGAGCAGTACTTC few NA TRBJ2-7 TRBV28
CASSLGTSTDTQYF TGTGCCAGCTCACTGGGGACTAGCACAGATACGCAGTATTTT NA NA TRBJ2-3 TRBV18
CSVHTGLGTGPRYEQYF TGCAGCGTTCATACCGGATTGGGGACAGGCCCACGATACGAGCAGTACTTC NA TRBD1 TRBJ2-7 TRBV29-1
CASSRGTGGPYEQYF TGCGCCAGCAGCCGGGGGACGGGGGGGCCCTACGAGCAGTACTTC NA TRBD2 TRBJ2-7 TRBV4-1
CAIRAGYSSYEQYF TGTGCCATCAGAGCGGGGTACAGCTCCTACGAGCAGTACTTC NA TRBD2 TRBJ2-7 TRBV10-3
CASSQEPEVPYEQYF TGCGCCAGCAGCCAAGAACCAGAGGTACCCTACGAGCAGTACTTC few NA TRBJ2-7 TRBV4-3
CASSLLAASTDTQYF TGTGCCAGCAGCTTATTAGCTGCTAGCACAGATACGCAGTATTTT once NA TRBJ2-3 TRBV7-6
CASRGLAGGPELETQYF TGTGCCAGCAGGGGACTAGCGGGAGGGCCGGAACTAGAGACCCAGTACTTC NA TRBD2 TRBJ2-5 TRBV27
CASSFGTGEKLFF TGTGCCAGCAGCTTCGGGACAGGGGAAAAACTGTTTTTT NA TRBD1 TRBJ1-4 TRBV5-4
CASSEEGLRNEQFF TGCGCCAGCAGCGAGGAGGGCCTTAGGAATGAGCAGTTCTTC NA NA TRBJ2-1 TRBV4-1
CASSPSGGRDNSPLHF TGTGCCAGCAGCCCTAGTGGGGGCAGGGACAATTCACCCCTCCACTTT NA NA TRBJ1-6 TRBV9
CASSLETGNTIYF TGTGCCAGCAGTTTGGAGACTGGAAACACCATATATTTT few NA TRBJ1-3 TRBV28
CASSQWDRAGEKLFF TGCGCCAGCAGCCAATGGGACAGGGCAGGGGAAAAACTGTTTTTT NA TRBD1 TRBJ1-4 TRBV4-3
CASSHTTYGYTF TGTGCCAGCAGTCATACTACTTATGGCTACACCTTC NA NA TRBJ1-2 TRBV28
CASSPGQGYPSPLHF TGCGCCAGCAGTCCGGGACAGGGATATCCTTCACCCCTCCACTTT NA TRBD1 TRBJ1-6 TRBV10-2
CAWSRPATGPVYEQYF TGTGCCTGGAGTAGACCCGCGACAGGTCCCGTCTACGAGCAGTACTTC NA NA TRBJ2-7 TRBV30
CASSPNPPQKTGYGYTF TGTGCCAGCTCACCTAACCCTCCACAAAAGACAGGCTATGGCTACACCTTC NA NA TRBJ1-2 TRBV18
CASSEKGFKRSYEQYF TGTGCCAGCAGTGAAAAGGGGTTTAAGAGGTCCTACGAGCAGTACTTC NA NA TRBJ2-7 TRBV2
CASSSPGMGQPQHF TGTGCCAGCAGCTCCCCAGGGATGGGTCAGCCCCAGCATTTT NA NA TRBJ1-5 TRBV7-2
CASSQDITGDHEQYF TGCGCCAGCAGCCAAGATATAACAGGGGATCACGAGCAGTACTTC NA TRBD1 TRBJ2-7 TRBV4-3